The T cell receptor (beta chain) under discussion was sequenced for a study of cytomegalovirus exposure and HLA in healthy donors. The PCR employed 60 Vbeta primers together with 13 Jbeta primers. Method: immunoSEQ multiplex PCR; TCRdb's copy keeps in-frame clones and lacks some. The sample has roughly 200,000 clones; approximately 80% are singletons. The study's findings and limits: The study labeled more than 150 TCR beta chains cytomegalovirus-associated.

Trimming removed 1 base from V and 5 bases from J; junction bases left unmatched: 4. Germline V CDR1 and CDR2: LGHNA, YNFKEQ. This CDR3 contains 16 residues. Comments on this clone: The antigen remains undetermined.

Sequenced: PBMCs. The receptor was isolated from a man aged 30 to 39 in good health and CMV-seronegative. The genes are TRBV4-2 and TRBJ2-5, with 13 positions matching TRBD2. DNA of the CDR3: TGTGCCAGCAGCCAAGGGCAGGGACTAGCGGGGGAGACCCAGTACTTC. It is translated as CASSQGQGLAGETQYF.